This T cell receptor (beta chain) was retrieved from a study of T cells in Graves' hyperthyroidism and ophthalmopathy. Findings and caveats of the study: In validation, the model predicted ophthalmopathy. These predictions came a median approximately 6.5 months before onset. Most expanded thyroid clonotypes above 0.001 also appeared in blood. Ophthalmopathy cases were set apart from stable hyperthyroidism by a 13 V-J model.

This clonotype has at least ten counts. Its antigen is unidentified. Each ophthalmopathy patient scored at least 3 on the Clinical Activity Score and at least 4 on NOSPECS grade, with duration under 3 months. The CDR3 sequence is 13 residues long. Per germline, CDR1 SQVTM and CDR2 ANQGSEA. V dropped 4 bases and J dropped 4 bases, with 14 bases sitting between them. Amplified TCR beta CDR3 regions came from RNA transcripts. A set of HTBI primers served as the primers for a first-round RT-PCR of the TCR CDR3. MiXCR, applied by TCRdb to the multiplex PCR reads, yields one record per CDR3 protein. In the table there are fewer than 750,000 distinct CDR3 sequences, about 15% of which are singletons.

Sequencing was performed on blood. The rearrangement uses TRBV29-1 and TRBJ2-7; unclear D gene. The receptor comes from a woman aged 45-59 years with Graves' ophthalmopathy. CDR3 in amino acids: CSVVHRRSYEQYF. The CDR3 DNA reads TGCAGCGTTGTCCACCGACGGTCGTACGAGCAGTACTTC.